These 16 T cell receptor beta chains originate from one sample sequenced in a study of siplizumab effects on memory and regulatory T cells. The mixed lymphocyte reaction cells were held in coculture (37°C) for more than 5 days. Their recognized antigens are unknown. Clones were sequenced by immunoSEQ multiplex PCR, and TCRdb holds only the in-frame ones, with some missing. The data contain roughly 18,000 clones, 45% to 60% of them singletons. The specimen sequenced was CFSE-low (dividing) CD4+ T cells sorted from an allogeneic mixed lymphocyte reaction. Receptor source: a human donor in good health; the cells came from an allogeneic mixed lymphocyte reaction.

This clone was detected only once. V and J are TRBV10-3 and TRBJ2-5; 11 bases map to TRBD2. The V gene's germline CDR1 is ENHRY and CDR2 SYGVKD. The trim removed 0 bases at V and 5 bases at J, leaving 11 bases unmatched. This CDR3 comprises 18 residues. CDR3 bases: TGTGCCATCAGTGAGTCGGATACTAGACTAGCGGGGCGGGAGACCCAGTACTTC. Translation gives CAISESDTRLAGRETQYF.

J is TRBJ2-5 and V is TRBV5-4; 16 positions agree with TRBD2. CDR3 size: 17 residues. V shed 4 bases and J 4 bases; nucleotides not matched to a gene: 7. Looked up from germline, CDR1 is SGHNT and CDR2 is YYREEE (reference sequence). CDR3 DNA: TGTGCCAGCAGCAGGGGGACTAGCGGGAGGGCCGGAGAGACCCAGTACTTC. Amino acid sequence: CASSRGTSGRAGETQYF. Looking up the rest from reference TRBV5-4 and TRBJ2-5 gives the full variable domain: ETGVTQSPTHLIKTRGQQVTLRCSSQSGHNTVSWYQQALGQGPQFIFQYYREEENGRGNFPPRFSGLQFPNYSSELNVNALELDDSALYLCASSRGTSGRAGETQYFGPGTRLLVL.

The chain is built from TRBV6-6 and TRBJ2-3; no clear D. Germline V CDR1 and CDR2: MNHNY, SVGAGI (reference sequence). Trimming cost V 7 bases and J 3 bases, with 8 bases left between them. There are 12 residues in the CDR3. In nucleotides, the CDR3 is TGTGCCAGCAACGAAGCAACAGATACGCAGTATTTT. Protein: CASNEATDTQYF.

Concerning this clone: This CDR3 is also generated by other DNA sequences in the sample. As DNA, the CDR3 is TGTGCCAGCAGTTTTCAGGGATATGGCTACACCTTC. Translated: CASSFQGYGYTF. The rearrangement uses TRBV28 and TRBJ1-2, with D perhaps matching TRBD1 (5 bases). V lost 3 bases and J lost 5, with 7 bases in between. From germline, CDR1 is MDHEN and CDR2 SYDVKM. The CDR3 extends over 12 amino acids.

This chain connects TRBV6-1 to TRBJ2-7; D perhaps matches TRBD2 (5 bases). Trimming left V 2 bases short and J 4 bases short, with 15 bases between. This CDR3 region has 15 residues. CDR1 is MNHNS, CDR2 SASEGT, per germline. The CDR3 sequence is CASSETVGDIYEQYF. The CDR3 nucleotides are TGTGCCAGCAGTGAAACCGTCGGGGATATATACGAGCAGTACTTC.

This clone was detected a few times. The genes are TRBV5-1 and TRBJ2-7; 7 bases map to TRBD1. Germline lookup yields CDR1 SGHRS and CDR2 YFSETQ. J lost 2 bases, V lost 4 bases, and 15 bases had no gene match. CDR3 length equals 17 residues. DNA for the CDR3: TGCGCCAGCAGCCGAACCGGGACAGCGGCTGGGGCCTACGAGCAGTACTTC. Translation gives CASSRTGTAAGAYEQYF.

The CDR3 is CASSLVIGTYEQYF. Written as DNA, the CDR3 is TGTGCCAGCAGCTTAGTTATCGGCACTTACGAGCAGTACTTC. The chain couples TRBV7-2 to TRBJ2-7; D not resolved. Germline CDR1 is SGHTA and CDR2 is FQGNSA. Trimming cost V 1 base and J 4 bases, with 11 bases left between them. The CDR3 contains 14 residues.

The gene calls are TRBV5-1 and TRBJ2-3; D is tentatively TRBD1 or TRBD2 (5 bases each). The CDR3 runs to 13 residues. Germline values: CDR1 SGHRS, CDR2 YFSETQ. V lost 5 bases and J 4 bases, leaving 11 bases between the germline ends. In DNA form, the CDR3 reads TGCGCCAGCAGACCGGGGACGGCAGATACGCAGTATTTT. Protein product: CASRPGTADTQYF.

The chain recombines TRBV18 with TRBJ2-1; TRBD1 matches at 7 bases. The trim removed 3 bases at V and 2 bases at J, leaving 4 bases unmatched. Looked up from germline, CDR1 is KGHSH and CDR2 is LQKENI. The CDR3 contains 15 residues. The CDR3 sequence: CASSPWQGAYNEQFF. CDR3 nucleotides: TGTGCCAGCTCACCCTGGCAGGGGGCCTACAATGAGCAGTTCTTC.

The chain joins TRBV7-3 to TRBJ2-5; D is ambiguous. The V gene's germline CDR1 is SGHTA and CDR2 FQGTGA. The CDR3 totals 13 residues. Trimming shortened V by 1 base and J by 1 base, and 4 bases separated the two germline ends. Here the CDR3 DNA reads TGTGCCAGCAGCTTAATGGCCCAAGAGACCCAGTACTTC. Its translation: CASSLMAQETQYF.

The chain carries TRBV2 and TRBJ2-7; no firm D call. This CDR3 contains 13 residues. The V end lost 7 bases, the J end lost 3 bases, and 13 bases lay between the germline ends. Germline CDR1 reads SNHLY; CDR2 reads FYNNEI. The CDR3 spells CASTKNQIYEQYF. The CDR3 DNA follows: TGTGCCAGCACTAAGAATCAGATCTACGAGCAGTACTTC.

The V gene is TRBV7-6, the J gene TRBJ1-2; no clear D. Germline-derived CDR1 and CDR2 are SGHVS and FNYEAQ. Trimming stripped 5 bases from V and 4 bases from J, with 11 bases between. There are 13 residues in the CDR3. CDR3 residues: CASSSRKTYGYTF. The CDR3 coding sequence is TGTGCCAGCAGCAGTAGAAAGACCTATGGCTACACCTTC.

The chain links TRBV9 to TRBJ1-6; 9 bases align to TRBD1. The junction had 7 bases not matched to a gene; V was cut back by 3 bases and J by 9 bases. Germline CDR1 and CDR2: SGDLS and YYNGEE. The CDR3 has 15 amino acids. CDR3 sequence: CASSATGGASSPLHF. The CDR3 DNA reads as TGTGCCAGCAGCGCCACAGGGGGCGCCAGTTCACCCCTCCACTTT. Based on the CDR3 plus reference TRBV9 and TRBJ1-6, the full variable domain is DSGVTQTPKHLITATGQRVTLRCSPRSGDLSVYWYQQSLDQGLQFLIQYYNGEERAKGNILERFSAQQFPDLHSELNLSSLELGDSALYFCASSATGGASSPLHFGNGTRLTVT.

The CDR3 region is CASSEAWQGGQPQHF. As DNA, the CDR3 is TGTGCCAGCAGTGAAGCGTGGCAGGGGGGGCAGCCCCAGCATTTT. V is TRBV6-1 and J is TRBJ1-5; TRBD1 matches at 7 bases. The germline CDR1 and CDR2 sequences are MNHNS and SASEGT. The CDR3 extends over 15 amino acids. Trimming at V came to 0 bases and at J to 7 bases, leaving 6 bases not matched to a gene.

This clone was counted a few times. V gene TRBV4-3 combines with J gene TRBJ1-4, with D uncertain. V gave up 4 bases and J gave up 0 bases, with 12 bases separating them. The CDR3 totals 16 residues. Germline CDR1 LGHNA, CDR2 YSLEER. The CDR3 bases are TGCGCCAGCAGCCGAAGCCCGGTAGCAACTAATGAAAAACTGTTTTTT. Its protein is CASSRSPVATNEKLFF.

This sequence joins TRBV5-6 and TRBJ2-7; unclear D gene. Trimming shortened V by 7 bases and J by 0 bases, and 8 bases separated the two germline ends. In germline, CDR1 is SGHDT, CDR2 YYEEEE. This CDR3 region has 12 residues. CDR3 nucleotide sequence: TGTGCCAGCGCCCTTAGCTCCTACGAGCAGTACTTC. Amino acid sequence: CASALSSYEQYF.